A single sample gave rise to the 7 T cell receptor beta chains below, sequenced in a study of cytomegalovirus exposure and HLA in healthy donors. This table comes from immunoSEQ multiplex PCR, and its TCRdb copy is limited to in-frame clones, with some not included. In the table there are some 170,000 clones, around nine tenths of which are singletons. The sample consisted of PBMCs. These TCRs come from a man aged 18 to 35 in good health and CMV-seropositive.

This chain uses TRBV7-9 with TRBJ2-2; no firm D call. In germline, CDR1 is SEHNR, CDR2 FQNEAQ (reference sequence). This CDR3 has 12 residues. V lost 10 bases, J lost 6 bases, and 12 bases lay in between. The CDR3 region is CATPPKPGELFF. CDR3 DNA sequence: TGTGCCACCCCTCCTAAGCCCGGGGAGCTGTTTTTT.

The chain is built from TRBV5-1 and TRBJ2-2; 8 positions agree with TRBD1. From germline, CDR1 is SGHRS and CDR2 YFSETQ. The CDR3 covers 14 residues. Trimming cost V 0 bases and J 7 bases; bases outside gene matches: 2. CDR3 loop: CASSLGTGSGELFF. The CDR3 DNA is TGCGCCAGCAGCTTGGGGACAGGGAGCGGGGAGCTGTTTTTT. The entire variable domain, with the rest obtained from reference TRBV5-1 and TRBJ2-2, is as follows: KAGVTQTPRYLIKTRGQQVTLSCSPISGHRSVSWYQQTPGQGLQFLFEYFSETQRNKGNFPGRFSGRQFSNSRSEMNVSTLELGDSALYLCASSLGTGSGELFFGEGSRLTVL.

The gene calls are TRBV2 and TRBJ2-1; 14 positions agree with TRBD2. V shed 8 bases and J 6 bases; nucleotides not matched to a gene: 3. The CDR3 runs 14 residues. CDR1 and CDR2 from the germline V gene are SNHLY and FYNNEI. CDR3 coding DNA: TGTGCCAGCGGGGGACTAGCGGGAGTCAATGAGCAGTTCTTC. Residues: CASGGLAGVNEQFF.

This clone has just one count. The CDR3 bases are TGTGCCAGCAGCTTAGATCGGGTGTGGATCACAGATACGCAGTATTTT. Its protein product is CASSLDRVWITDTQYF. The chain recombines TRBV11-2 with TRBJ2-3, with D hard to call. With 0 bases removed from V and 2 bases from J, the gap between germline ends came to 12 bases. CDR3 length: 16 amino acids. CDR1 and CDR2 (germline): SGHAT, FQNNGV.

The rearrangement links TRBV7-2 to TRBJ1-5; D not resolved. Per germline, CDR1 SGHTA and CDR2 FQGNSA. The length of the CDR3 is 15 residues. V was cut by 2 bases and J by 0 bases, with 8 bases left in between. CDR3 loop: CASSLSDFSNQPQHF. The CDR3 DNA reads as TGTGCCAGCAGCTTATCAGATTTTAGCAATCAGCCCCAGCATTTT.

This chain connects TRBV7-2 to TRBJ2-7, with D possibly matching TRBD2 (6 bases). The CDR3 length is 13 residues. V was shortened by 8 bases and J by 0 bases, with 11 bases between the two germline ends. Per the germline V gene, CDR1 is SGHTA and CDR2 is FQGNSA. In DNA form, the CDR3 reads TGTGCCAGCGGACGGGGGAGCTCCTACGAGCAGTACTTC. The encoded protein is CASGRGSSYEQYF. The variable domain in full, with the rest retrieved from reference TRBV7-2 and TRBJ2-7, is GAGVSQSPSNKVTEKGKDVELRCDPISGHTALYWYRQSLGQGLEFLIYFQGNSAPDKSGLPSDRFSAERTGGSVSTLTIQRTQQEDSAVYLCASGRGSSYEQYFGPGTRLTVT.

The chain couples TRBV7-8 to TRBJ2-1, with D tentatively TRBD1 (5 bases). The CDR3 has 16 residues. Looked up from germline, CDR1 is SGHVS and CDR2 is FQNEAQ. The V end was cut by 4 bases, the J end by 7 bases, with 20 bases between. The CDR3 DNA follows: TGTGCCAGCAGCTCCCTGAAGGGTAGGGGCTGGAATGAGCAGTTCTTC. Encoded protein: CASSSLKGRGWNEQFF.